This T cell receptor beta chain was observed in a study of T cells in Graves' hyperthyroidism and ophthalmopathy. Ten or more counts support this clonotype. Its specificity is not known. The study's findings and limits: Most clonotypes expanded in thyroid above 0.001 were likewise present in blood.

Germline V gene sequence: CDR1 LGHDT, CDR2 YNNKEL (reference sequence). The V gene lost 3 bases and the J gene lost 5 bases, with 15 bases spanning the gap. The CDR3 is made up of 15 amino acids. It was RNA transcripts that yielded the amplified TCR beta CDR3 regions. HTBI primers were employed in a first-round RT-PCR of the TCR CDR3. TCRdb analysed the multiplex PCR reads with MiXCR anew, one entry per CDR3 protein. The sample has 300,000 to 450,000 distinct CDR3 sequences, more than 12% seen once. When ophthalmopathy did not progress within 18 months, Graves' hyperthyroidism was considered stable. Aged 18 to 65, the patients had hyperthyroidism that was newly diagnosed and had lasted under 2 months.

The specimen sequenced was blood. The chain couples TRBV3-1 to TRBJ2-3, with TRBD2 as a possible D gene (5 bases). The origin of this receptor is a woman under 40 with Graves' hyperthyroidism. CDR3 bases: TGTGCCAGCAGCCAGCGGGCAGGATTTATAGATACGCAGTATTTT. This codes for CASSQRAGFIDTQYF.